Reported below is one T cell receptor beta chain. Its antigen is not known. Germline assignment: CDR1 SGHRS and CDR2 YFSETQ. The CDR3 covers 15 residues. Trimming shortened V by 0 bases and J by 5 bases, and 14 bases separated the two germline ends. This sample was included in a study of cytomegalovirus exposure and HLA in healthy donors. Study conclusions and caveats: Later genetic work tied a missense DCLRE1C variant to beta-chain V and J trimming. Reportedly, TCR beta sequences accurately predicted HLA-A and HLA-B alleles in most subjects.

Amplification used 60 Vbeta primers and 13 Jbeta primers. Profiled with immunoSEQ multiplex PCR; TCRdb holds only in-frame clones, not every one. The sample comprises 85,000 to 100,000 clones, less than 65% of which are singletons, and roughly 6% rests with the top ten. Sequenced sample: PBMCs. The rearrangement links TRBV5-1 to TRBJ2-5, with D uncertain. The TCR sequence derives from a woman aged 25 to 39 in good health and CMV-seronegative. The CDR3 nucleotides are TGCGCCAGCAGCTTGGACCCGACCTCGCGGGAGACCCAGTACTTC. It translates to CASSLDPTSRETQYF.